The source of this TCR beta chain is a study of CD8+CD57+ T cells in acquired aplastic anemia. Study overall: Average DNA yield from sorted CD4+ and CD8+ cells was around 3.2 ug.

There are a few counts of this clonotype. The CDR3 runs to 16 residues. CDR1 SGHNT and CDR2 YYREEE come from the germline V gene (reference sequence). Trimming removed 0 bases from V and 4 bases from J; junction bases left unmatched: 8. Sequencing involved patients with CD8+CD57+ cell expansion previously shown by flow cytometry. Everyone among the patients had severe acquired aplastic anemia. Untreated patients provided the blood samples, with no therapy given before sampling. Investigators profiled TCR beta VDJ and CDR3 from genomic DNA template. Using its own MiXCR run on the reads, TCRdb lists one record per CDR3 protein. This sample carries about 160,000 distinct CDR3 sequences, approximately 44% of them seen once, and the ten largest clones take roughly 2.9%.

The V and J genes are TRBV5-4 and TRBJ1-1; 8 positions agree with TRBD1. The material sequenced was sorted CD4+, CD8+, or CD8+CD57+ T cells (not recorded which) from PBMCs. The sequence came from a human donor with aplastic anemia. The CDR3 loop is CASSLGSGGLFTEAFF. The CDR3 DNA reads TGTGCCAGCAGCTTGGGATCAGGGGGCCTTTTCACTGAAGCTTTCTTT.